These T cell receptor beta chains were read from a single sample in a study of post-analysis software for immune sequencing data. TCRdb reprocessed the PCR reads with MiXCR, giving one entry per CDR3 protein. This sample has 400,000 to 500,000 distinct CDR3 sequences; approximately 39% occur once, and the top ten carry 7.6%. Sequencing was performed on blood. The receptors shown here come from a girl aged 2-10 years with multiple sclerosis. CDR3s leave out the opening cysteine and the closing phenylalanine or tryptophan. Each record gives: V gene, CDR3 protein.

>TRBV20-1
SAWDRVSGELF
>TRBV7-3
ASSLIGLAGDTQY
>TRBV5-4
ASSLGPGTNSPLH
>TRBV7-6
ASSLNGFEQY
>TRBV7-2
ASQGVSREQY
>TRBV7-8
ASSLEGQGFAVNQPQH
>TRBV9
ASSVEVQTYEQY
>TRBV20-1
SARDLGGSSYEQY
>TRBV2
ASSESQHEQF
>TRBV7-9
ASKKRGSSYNEQF
>TRBV4-3
ASSLPTGGTEAF
>TRBV3-1
ASSQVGGRHTDTQY
>TRBV15
ATSRDRNSYEQY
>TRBV7-2
ASSLAGVLQGGGEQY
>TRBV12-3/TRBV12-4
ASSRDTTGEKLF
>TRBV27
ASRPFLGLAGKNEQY
>TRBV30
AWSVGTDTEAF
>TRBV6-5
ASGYTGLAGGLSYEQY
>TRBV28
ASSRWGTSYEQY
>TRBV20-1
SARPDLQGTEAF
>TRBV7-2
ASSLSIAGGQETQY
>TRBV6-6
ASSYSKSSGDEQF
>TRBV5-1
ASSLAGAETDTQY
>TRBV12-3/TRBV12-4
ASTLGASTDTQY
>TRBV4-1
ASSPRTSGRAYNEQF
>TRBV6-5
ASSLGTGGYTEAF
>TRBV5-1
ASSLSVRINEQF
>TRBV29-1
SAPAGRGGGYT
>TRBV7-9
ASSSDREVQGYT
>TRBV9
ASSAVVPRDTQY
>TRBV4-3
ASSLDRQSSYNSPLH
>TRBV12-1
ASRGGRRQETQY
>TRBV29-1
SVVGSAGVRYEQY
>TRBV2
ASSRDGPVYGYT
>TRBV29-1
SVGAGRSPLINEQF
>TRBV20-1
SARVGPSGAPLH
>TRBV5-1
ASSFGTSGNTQY
>TRBV7-3
ASSPNGGSINEQY
>TRBV14
ASSEGLAAYNEQF
>TRBV18
ASSSPPDGYEQY
>TRBV5-1
ASSLAGRYSYNEQF
>TRBV9
ASSVAGGAGPGYT
>TRBV6-2/TRBV6-3
ASSYISDEQY
>TRBV7-3
ASSLGGYTDTQY
>TRBV12-3/TRBV12-4
ASSFDRVPYEQY
>TRBV7-9
ASSSPLKGQGPNEQF
>TRBV18
ASSRLAGVTADEQF
>TRBV7-9
ASSRDRANPEQY
>TRBV3-1
ASSQKRGYHYEQY
>TRBV5-1
ASSAGTSGQETQY
>TRBV6-6
ASSYGDRNNQPQH
>TRBV7-9
AESAAGGDNEQY
>TRBV29-1
SVRGQGTEQY
>TRBV20-1
SARANYQETQY
>TRBV27
ASSLSGVNTEAF
>TRBV13
ASSLEPPPSEQF
>TRBV28
ASSFPGQVYEQY
>TRBV15
AASRPPRTGVIDEQF
>TRBV28
ASTHSRGWGETQY
>TRBV5-5
ASSLTVGDTDTQY